This T cell receptor beta chain was sequenced for a study of T-cell memory formation after mild COVID-19 (TCRdb year 2021). Background on the whole study: TCR sequence clusters from the two donors were found to be largely donor specific. In a couple of donors, T-cell clones that expanded and contracted after mild COVID-19 were tracked by sequencing TCRalpha and TCRbeta repertoires over time. Two young, previously healthy adult volunteers made up the cohort, one male and one female. The investigation overall reported the following: Some responding clones were detected in pre-infection memory, which suggested that pre-existing cross-reactive memory T cells had joined the SARS-CoV-2 response. Whether the second-wave clones peaking on day 37 were SARS-CoV-2 specific was not confirmed. The study included only a couple of mild cases, and larger cohorts that include severe cases with pre-infection samples were judged to be necessary. Clones that contracted from day 15 to 85 showed balanced CD4/CD8 phenotypes, whereas a second wave of clones that expanded from day 15 to 37 leaned towards CD4+. Contracting CD4+ clones were found mainly in CM and EM memory subsets, while CD8+ clones were enriched in EMRA.

Only a few counts were recorded for this clonotype. Its antigen is currently not known. Base qualities are not at hand, and no much larger clone is one base apart. V lost 0 bases and J lost 8 bases; the stretch between them is 13 bases long. The germline V gene (reference sequence) specifies DFQATT as CDR1 and SNEGSKA as CDR2. The CDR3, cysteine through phenylalanine, is 13 amino acids long. Only CDR3 DNA remains: 39 bases, in frame from the first base. The sequencer listed for this sample is Illumina NovaSeq 6000. TCRalpha and TCRbeta cDNA libraries were built by 5'RACE with constant-segment primers, adding sample barcodes and unique molecular identifiers. RNA was extracted from every sample with Trizol reagent. Library amplification was performed in two PCR steps, and a second sample barcode and Illumina TruSeq adapters were introduced in the second step. Sequencing of libraries was performed on an Illumina NovaSeq with 2 x 150 bp paired-end reads. Turning to the authors' computational methods: The reads were demultiplexed and collapsed into UMI-guided consensus sequences using migec v1.2.7. With mixcr v2.1.11, UMI consensuses were aligned to TRA and TRB V and J templates and assembled into clonotypes. Clonotypes were classified as expanded or contracted when called significant by both edgeR and NoisET, with noise models trained on biological replicates. For edgeR calls, the cutoffs were a false discovery rate-adjusted p below 0.01 and a log2 fold-change threshold of 1. As an exploratory analysis of dynamics, max-normalized trajectories of the 1000 most abundant clonotypes were examined with PCA combined with hierarchical clustering. Separately sequenced CD4+ and CD8+ repertoires were used to assign a CD4 or CD8 phenotype to each responding clone. TCRdb itself trimmed the public reads at Q25 with fastp, ran MiXCR and retained productive beta chains. Rows with a matching CDR3 protein are joined into one entry that keeps the most common DNA and genes. TCRdb, rather than the study authors, made the V and J calls. A total of around 200,000 distinct CDR3 sequences appear in this sample, more than 8% of them only once. The ten largest clones represent roughly 3.5% of the sample.

PBMCs were isolated by Ficoll-Paque density gradient centrifugation. The sequencing sample was made of PBMCs or a T cell subset sorted from them (not recorded which). This receptor was taken from a man aged 18-30 years who had mild COVID-19 (a few samples of this study predate the infection). The sample titles of this study are shuffled in the database, so cell type and time point are left out; the donor was told from shared clones. The chain couples TRBV20-1 to TRBJ1-2; the best D guess is TRBD1, with 6 bases matching. The sequenced DNA is TGCAGTGCTAGAGATTTCGGGGGCGTAGGCTACACCTTC. It encodes CSARDFGGVGYTF.